This T cell receptor beta chain was documented in a study of monozygotic twins with inflammatory bowel disease (dated by TCRdb to about 2019). Turning to the overall study: The complete study included about 30 monozygotic twin pairs: 19 IBD-discordant Danish pairs and nine German pairs, of which four were IBD-concordant and five were IBD-discordant. The search for disease-associated traits relied mainly on comparing, within discordant pairs, IBD patients with their genetically identical healthy co-twins. Each individual had, on average, about 151 000 unique TCRalpha sequences and 181 000 unique TCRbeta sequences available for analysis.

Summary of the overall study and its limitations: Compared with healthy twins, IBD patients had fewer clonotypes in common with other individuals, a difference most pronounced in patients showing signs of disease activity. No difference in repertoire similarity was observed between concordant and discordant twins, possibly owing to limited statistical power. No single strong signal or clonotype linked to IBD turned up in the results, so the idea that one exists was not supported. TCRbeta repertoire diversity, by inverse Simpson index, was decreased in IBD patients compared with their healthy co-twins. Differing immunosuppressive treatments among patients may have added background noise and inter-individual variability to the repertoires. The analysis was unable to tell apart different T cell subtypes.

The germline V gene (reference sequence) sets CDR1 to SEHNR and CDR2 to FQNEAQ. Reading from cysteine to phenylalanine, the CDR3 counts 12 amino acids. DNA is not on record. The library was obtained by 5' RACE. The input for every TCR library was 3,500 to 4,000 ng of total RNA. For each sample, cDNA synthesis with SMARTScribe reverse transcriptase was split into eight separate reactions. During cDNA synthesis, template switching was used to introduce unique molecular identifiers that contained a 6-nucleotide sample barcode. TCRalpha and TCRbeta cDNA was amplified in two nested PCRs of about 17 and 10 cycles, and bead purification was carried out after each PCR. Before amplification, the cDNA was both treated with uracil DNA-glycosylase and purified with the QIAquick PCR purification kit. The second PCR was the step at which Illumina TruSeq-compatible adapters and sample-specific barcodes were added. TapeStation and Qubit were used to check library quality and concentration, and 4.5 to 5 ng of each library was pooled. Sequencing of pooled libraries was carried out on an Illumina HiSeq2500 single-index Rapid Run using 2 x 100 bp reads and custom sequencing primers. Processing in the source paper ran as follows. MiGEC version 1.2.6 was used for UMI-based consensus assembly, which corrected PCR and sequencing errors. MiXCR version 2.1.1 handled V(D)J alignment, clonotype assembly and CDR3 extraction. Normalisation of gene usage, clonotype sharing and MAIT/NKT TCR abundance was achieved by analysing the top 1000, 10 000 and 20 000 clonotypes per sample. After downsampling to 27 000 UMIs, diversity was calculated as the inverse Simpson index using the vegan R package. Statistical testing used paired Mann-Whitney U tests on the discordant twin pairs and applied Benjamini-Hochberg correction for multiple testing. After TCRdb reprocessed the reads, each CDR3 protein sequence was kept as one row, without DNA. The V and J calls were determined by TCRdb, not by the authors. This sample's table lists 440,000 or so distinct CDR3 sequences. Under 3% of the sample belongs to the ten largest clones.

From each donor, a roughly 2.7 ml peripheral blood sample was collected into PAXgene tubes and kept at -80 degrees C. Without any T cell sorting, total RNA was extracted from whole blood using the PAXgene blood miRNA kit on an automated QIAcube. Deep TCRalpha and TCRbeta repertoire profiling with unique molecular barcoding was performed on peripheral blood of monozygotic twin pairs concordant or discordant for inflammatory bowel disease. For every twin pair, smoking habits were documented, and each individual was categorised as a current, former or never smoker. Notes on this clonotype: Its antigen is currently not known.

The sequence was obtained from a human donor with ulcerative colitis or Crohn's disease, or a healthy co-twin of an affected twin (not recorded which). Recombination linked TRBV7-9 to TRBJ2-2. Sequenced: blood. The CDR3 amino acid sequence is: CASSFSEGELFF.